This passage covers 10 T cell receptor beta chains from one sample sequenced in a study of post-analysis software for immune sequencing data. Study results and limitations: Five TRBV segments, TRBV5-6, TRBV5-1 and TRBV20-1 among them, were found more frequent in patients than controls.

Built from TCR beta cDNA, the libraries had unique molecular identifiers in them. TCRdb reprocessed the PCR reads via MiXCR and lists one record per CDR3 protein. The sample records hundreds of thousands of distinct CDR3 sequences, 53% being singletons. The antigens of these receptors remain unknown. The sample comprised blood. The receptors derive from a girl aged 10-17 years with multiple sclerosis.

The chain combines TRBV5-1 with TRBJ2-3; possible D gene TRBD1, 6 bases. The CDR3 is made up of 14 amino acids. The germline V and J ends were trimmed by 1 base and 5 bases, with 11 bases remaining between them. CDR1 and CDR2 (germline): SGHRS, YFSETQ. The CDR3 region has the DNA TGCGCCAGCAGCTTGTCGGCAGGGGAAGATACGCAGTATTTT. It codes for CASSLSAGEDTQYF.

V and J are TRBV10-3 and TRBJ2-7, with 13 bases matching TRBD2. The CDR3 runs to 15 residues. Germline CDR1 ENHRY, CDR2 SYGVKD. The ends lost 4 bases at V and 4 bases at J; junction bases unmatched: 4. The DNA of the CDR3 is TGTGCCATCAGTGCCAGGACTAGCGGGAGATACGAGCAGTACTTC. It yields the protein CAISARTSGRYEQYF.

The CDR3 DNA reads TGTGCCTGGAGTGTACAAAGGGACTATGGCTACACCTTC. Translating it yields CAWSVQRDYGYTF. The chain uses TRBV30 and TRBJ1-2, with D unresolved. In germline, CDR1 is GTSNPN, CDR2 SVGIG (reference sequence). V was cut by 0 bases and J by 3 bases, with 8 bases left in between. This CDR3 has 13 amino acids.

The V and J genes are TRBV27 and TRBJ1-1, with 8 bases that match TRBD1. The CDR3 is made up of 16 amino acids. The V gene end was trimmed by 3 bases and the J gene end by 0 bases; junction bases not matched to a gene: 6. Germline values: CDR1 MNHEY, CDR2 SMNVEV (reference sequence). CDR3 in amino acids: CASSFRGQGLNTEAFF. In nucleotides, the CDR3 is TGTGCCAGCAGTTTTCGCGGACAGGGTTTGAACACTGAAGCTTTCTTT.

The V and J genes are TRBV6-5 and TRBJ2-6; no reliable D call. This CDR3 contains 16 residues. Germline V gives CDR1 MNHEY, CDR2 SVGAGI. Trimming took off 0 bases at V and 0 bases at J, with 6 bases between the two ends. DNA for the CDR3: TGTGCCAGCAGTTACTCGCCGGGCTCTGGGGCCAACGTCCTGACTTTC. It codes for CASSYSPGSGANVLTF.

This chain links TRBV15 with TRBJ2-5, with a tentative D call TRBD1 (5 bases). The CDR3 is 16 residues long. Per germline, CDR1 LNHNV and CDR2 YYDKDF (reference sequence). V shed 0 bases and J shed 4 bases, with 15 bases lying between them. CDR3 sequence reads: CATSREDTRVGETQYF. DNA of the CDR3: TGTGCCACCAGCAGAGAGGACACTCGAGTGGGAGAGACCCAGTACTTC.

In this sample, this clonotype turned up once. The rearrangement uses TRBV5-5 and TRBJ2-4; D possibly uses TRBD1 or TRBD2 (6 bases each). CDR1 is SGHKS and CDR2 is YYEKEE in the germline V gene (reference sequence). V was clipped by 4 bases and J by 5 bases, with 16 bases between them. This CDR3 has 15 residues. CDR3 amino acids: CASSPEGGRENIQYF. In nucleotides, the CDR3 is TGTGCCAGCAGCCCTGAAGGGGGGCGTGAAAACATTCAGTACTTC.

This CDR3 reads CASSYSSVAPLDEKLFF. The CDR3, as DNA: TGTGCCAGCAGTTACTCGTCGGTGGCCCCCCTGGATGAAAAACTGTTTTTT. V gene TRBV6-5 combines with J gene TRBJ1-4; D not resolved. From germline, CDR1 is MNHEY and CDR2 SVGAGI. With 0 bases removed from V and 6 bases from J, the gap between germline ends came to 17 bases. The CDR3 contains 17 residues.

V usage is TRBV3-1 and J usage is TRBJ1-5; 9 bases line up with TRBD1. The length of the CDR3 is 14 residues. J was trimmed by 7 bases and V by 1 base; bases with no gene match: 2. Germline CDR1 reads LGHDT; CDR2 reads YNNKEL (reference sequence). CDR3 DNA sequence: TGTGCCAGCAGCCAAGGGACAGGGGAACAGCCCCAGCATTTT. This codes for CASSQGTGEQPQHF.

There are a few counts of this clonotype. V usage is TRBV20-1 and J usage is TRBJ2-7, with 11 positions matching TRBD1. Germline CDR1 and CDR2: DFQATT and SNEGSKA (reference sequence). The CDR3 covers 13 residues. Germline trimming cut 4 bases from V and 6 bases from J; bases unmatched to any gene: 5. The DNA for the CDR3 is TGCAGTGCTATGCGGGACAGGGGGGGCGAGCAGTACTTC. This translates into CSAMRDRGGEQYF.